This TCR beta chain was identified in a study of T-cell memory formation after mild COVID-19. Study observations and caveats: CD4+ contracting clones lay mainly in CM and EM, CD8+ ones in EMRA. Memory sampled before infection contained some responding clones, suggesting cross-reactive memory joined.

V lost 5 bases to trimming and J lost 5 bases, with 7 bases between them. Germline loops: CDR1 SGHTA, CDR2 FQGNSA. The length of the CDR3 is 12 residues. TCRdb reanalysed the 5' RACE reads using MiXCR and keeps one entry per CDR3 protein. The data contain 100,000 to 150,000 distinct CDR3 sequences, over 15% of them seen just once; the ten biggest clones take up 4.5% to 5.5%. To note about this clonotype: Its antigen is unidentified.

The rearrangement links TRBV7-2 to TRBJ2-1; D is unclear. Sequencing was carried out using PBMCs or a T cell subset sorted from them (not recorded which). The receptor was isolated from a man younger than 35 who had mild COVID-19 (a few samples of this study predate the infection). Cell type and time point are not known. The CDR3 reads CASSLRDNEQFF. The CDR3 DNA reads as TGTGCCAGCAGCCTCCGGGACAATGAGCAGTTCTTC.